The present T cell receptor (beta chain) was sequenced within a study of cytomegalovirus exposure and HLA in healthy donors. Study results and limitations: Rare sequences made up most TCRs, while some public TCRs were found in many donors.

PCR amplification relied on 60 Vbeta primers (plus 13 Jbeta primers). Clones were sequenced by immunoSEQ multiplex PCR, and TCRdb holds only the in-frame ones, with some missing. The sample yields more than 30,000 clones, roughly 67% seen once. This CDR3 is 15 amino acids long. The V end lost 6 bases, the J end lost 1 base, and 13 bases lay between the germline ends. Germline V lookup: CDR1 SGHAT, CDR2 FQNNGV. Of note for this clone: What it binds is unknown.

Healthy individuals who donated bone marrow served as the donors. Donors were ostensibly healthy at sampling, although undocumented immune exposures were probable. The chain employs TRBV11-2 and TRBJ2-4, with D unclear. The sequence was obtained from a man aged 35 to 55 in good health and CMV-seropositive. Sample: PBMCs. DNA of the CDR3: TGTGCCAGCAGTTTATTTGCGAGTGCCAAAAACATTCAGTACTTC. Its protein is CASSLFASAKNIQYF.